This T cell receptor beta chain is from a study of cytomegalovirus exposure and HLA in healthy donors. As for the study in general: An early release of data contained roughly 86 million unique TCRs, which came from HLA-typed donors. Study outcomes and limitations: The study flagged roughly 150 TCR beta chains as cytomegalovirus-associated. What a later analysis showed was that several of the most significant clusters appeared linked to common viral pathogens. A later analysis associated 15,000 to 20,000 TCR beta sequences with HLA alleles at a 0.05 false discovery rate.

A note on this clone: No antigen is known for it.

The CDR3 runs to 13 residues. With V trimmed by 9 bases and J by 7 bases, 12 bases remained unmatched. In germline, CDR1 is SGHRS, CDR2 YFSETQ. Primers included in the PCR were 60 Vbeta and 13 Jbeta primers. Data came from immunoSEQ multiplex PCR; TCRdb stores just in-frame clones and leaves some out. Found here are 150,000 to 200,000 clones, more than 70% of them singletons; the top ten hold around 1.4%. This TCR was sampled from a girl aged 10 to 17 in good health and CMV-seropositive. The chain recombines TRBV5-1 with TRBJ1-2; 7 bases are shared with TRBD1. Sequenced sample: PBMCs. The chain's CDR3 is CATTGDSLAGYTF. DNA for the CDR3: TGCGCCACCACGGGGGACAGCTTAGCTGGCTACACCTTC.